The entry that follows covers one T cell receptor (beta chain) sequence. Per the germline V gene, CDR1 is SEHNR and CDR2 is FQNEAQ (reference sequence). Trimming removed 4 bases from V and 5 bases from J; junction bases left unmatched: 7. This CDR3 comprises 14 residues. This record comes from a study of cytomegalovirus exposure and HLA in healthy donors. PCR employed 60 Vbeta and 13 Jbeta primers. Using immunoSEQ multiplex PCR, the repertoire was profiled, and TCRdb retains in-frame clones only, with some absent. This table has 90,000 to 130,000 clones, roughly two thirds appearing once. Sequenced: PBMCs. The chain has TRBV7-9 and TRBJ2-5, with 7 bases lining up with TRBD1. This clonotype was sampled from a woman in her twenties or thirties in good health and CMV-seronegative. CDR3 bases: TGTGCCAGCAGCTCCCGACAGGGATGGGAGACCCAGTACTTC. It specifies CASSSRQGWETQYF.